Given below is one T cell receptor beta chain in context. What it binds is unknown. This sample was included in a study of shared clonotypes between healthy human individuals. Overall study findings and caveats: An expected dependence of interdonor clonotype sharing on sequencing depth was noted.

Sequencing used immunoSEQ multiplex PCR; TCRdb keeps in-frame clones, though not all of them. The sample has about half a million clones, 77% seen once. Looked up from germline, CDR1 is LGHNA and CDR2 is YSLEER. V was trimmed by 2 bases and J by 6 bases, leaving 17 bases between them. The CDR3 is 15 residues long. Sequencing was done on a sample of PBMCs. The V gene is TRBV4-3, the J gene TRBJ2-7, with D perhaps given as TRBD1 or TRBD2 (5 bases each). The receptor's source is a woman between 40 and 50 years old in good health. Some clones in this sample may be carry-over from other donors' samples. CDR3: CASSQSRVEGSEQYF. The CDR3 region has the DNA TGCGCCAGCAGCCAAAGCAGGGTGGAAGGGAGCGAGCAGTACTTC.